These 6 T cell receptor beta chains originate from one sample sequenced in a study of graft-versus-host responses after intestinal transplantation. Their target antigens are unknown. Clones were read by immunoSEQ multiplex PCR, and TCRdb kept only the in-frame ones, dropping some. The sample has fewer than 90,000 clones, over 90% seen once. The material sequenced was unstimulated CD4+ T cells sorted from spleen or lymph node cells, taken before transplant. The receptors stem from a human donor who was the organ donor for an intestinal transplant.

CDR3 sequence reads: CASSMGHGGANEQYF. The CDR3 DNA follows: TGCGCCAGCAGTATGGGGCATGGGGGGGCGAACGAGCAGTACTTC. The chain uses TRBV5-1 and TRBJ2-7, with a possible D match to TRBD2 (7 bases). Trimming took 5 bases from V and 5 from J, leaving 20 bases between them. The CDR3 spans 15 residues. Germline V lookup: CDR1 SGHRS, CDR2 YFSETQ. Full variable domain (remainder filled in from reference TRBV5-1 and TRBJ2-7): KAGVTQTPRYLIKTRGQQVTLSCSPISGHRSVSWYQQTPGQGLQFLFEYFSETQRNKGNFPGRFSGRQFSNSRSEMNVSTLELGDSALYLCASSMGHGGANEQYFGPGTRLTVT.

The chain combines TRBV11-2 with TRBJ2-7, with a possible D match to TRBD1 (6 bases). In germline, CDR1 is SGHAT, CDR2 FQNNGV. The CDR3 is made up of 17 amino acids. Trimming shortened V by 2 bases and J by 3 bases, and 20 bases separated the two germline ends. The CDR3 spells CASSLMGRTGKGYEQYF. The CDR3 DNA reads TGTGCCAGCAGCTTAATGGGCAGAACAGGGAAAGGCTACGAGCAGTACTTC.

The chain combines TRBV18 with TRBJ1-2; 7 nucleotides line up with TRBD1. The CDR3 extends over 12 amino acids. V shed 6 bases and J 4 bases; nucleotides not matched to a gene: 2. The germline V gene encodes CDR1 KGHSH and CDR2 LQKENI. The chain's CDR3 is CASSKGAYGYTF. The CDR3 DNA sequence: TGTGCCAGCTCTAAGGGGGCCTATGGCTACACCTTC. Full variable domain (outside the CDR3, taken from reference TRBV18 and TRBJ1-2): NAGVMQNPRHLVRRRGQEARLRCSPMKGHSHVYWYRQLPEEGLKFMVYLQKENIIDESGMPKERFSAEFPKEGPSILRIQQVVRGDSAAYFCASSKGAYGYTFGSGTRLTVV.

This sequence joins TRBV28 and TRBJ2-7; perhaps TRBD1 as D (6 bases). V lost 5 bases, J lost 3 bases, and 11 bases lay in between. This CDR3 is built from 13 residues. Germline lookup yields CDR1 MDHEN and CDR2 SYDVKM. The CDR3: CASSRPGHYEQYF. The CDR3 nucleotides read TGTGCCAGCAGTCGGCCGGGACACTACGAGCAGTACTTC.

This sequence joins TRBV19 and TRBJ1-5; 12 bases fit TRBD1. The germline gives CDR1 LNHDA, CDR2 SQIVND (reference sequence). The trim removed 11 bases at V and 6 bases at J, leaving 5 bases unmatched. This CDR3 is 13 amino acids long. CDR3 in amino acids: CAGGQGAGQPQHF. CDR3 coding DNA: TGTGCCGGGGGACAGGGGGCGGGTCAGCCCCAGCATTTT.

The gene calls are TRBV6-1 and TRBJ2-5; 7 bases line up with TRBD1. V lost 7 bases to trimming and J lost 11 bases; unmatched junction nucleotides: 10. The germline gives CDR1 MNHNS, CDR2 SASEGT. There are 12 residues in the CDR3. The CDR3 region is CASITGAWEQYF. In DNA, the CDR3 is TGTGCCAGCATAACAGGGGCTTGGGAGCAGTACTTC.